This TCR beta chain came from a study of cytomegalovirus exposure and HLA in healthy donors. Background on the study: According to later analysis, the same platform produced the 110 or so validation and 666 first-cohort repertoires. General study findings and limits: Some TCR beta chains (about 180 of them) were listed as cytomegalovirus-associated. The study found most TCR sequences rare, yet found some public TCRs in many donors.

The table came from immunoSEQ multiplex PCR; TCRdb's copy has only in-frame clones and leaves some out. The data show about 120,000 clones, with nearly 90% seen just once and approximately 1.2% held by the top ten. On this clone: Its matching antigen is unknown.

The donors were in the 120-subject validation cohort; that cohort was separate from the roughly 730-subject first cohort. The source of this sequence is a woman aged 18-35 years in good health and CMV-seronegative. Source material: PBMCs.

The CDR3 loop reads CSATGSGELFF. The CDR3 nucleotides read TGCAGTGCAACAGGGTCCGGGGAGCTGTTTTTT. J is TRBJ2-2 and V is TRBV20-1; possibly TRBD1 for D (6 bases). With 6 bases removed from V and 6 bases from J, the gap between germline ends came to 8 bases. CDR1 is DFQATT, CDR2 SNEGSKA, per germline (reference sequence). The CDR3 is 11 amino acids.